The entry that follows covers one T cell receptor (beta chain) sequence. Its antigen is not identified. This entry is derived from a study of T cell responses to AZD1222 COVID-19 vaccine. Study results and limitations: The study identified only a handful of AZD1222 recipients as seropositive at baseline. Mostly white British, mostly female donors; authors suggested clonal diversity may be underestimated.

With 5 bases removed from V and 2 bases from J, the gap between germline ends came to 14 bases. The CDR3 covers 15 residues. Germline CDR1 is SGHTS and CDR2 is YDEGEE. Sequenced by immunoSEQ multiplex PCR; TCRdb stores in-frame clones only, minus some. Counted here are some 170,000 clones, 85% to 95% occurring once; the ten biggest clones make up more than 0.85%. Sequencing used peripheral blood, obtained 28 days after the second dose of the MenACWY control vaccine. The chain uses TRBV5-8 and TRBJ1-5, with D possibly matching TRBD1 (5 bases). The origin of this receptor is an adult who received the MenACWY meningococcal vaccine as a control. DNA for the CDR3: TGTGCCAGCAGATTCATCGGGGGAGGCAATCAGCCCCAGCATTTT. It is translated as CASRFIGGGNQPQHF.